This T cell receptor beta chain derives from a study of post-analysis software for immune sequencing data. About the research overall: In terms of disease course, relapsing-remitting, secondary progressive and progressive-relapsing multiple sclerosis were included. The study, taken as a whole, reports: The authors found that F measure strongly co-clustered same-batch samples. Roughly five TRBV segments appeared more often in patients than in controls, and TRBV5-6, TRBV5-1 and TRBV20-1 were among these. Relative to controls, patients with multiple sclerosis showed significantly lower normalized Chao1 diversity.

This CDR3 is built from 16 residues. The V end was cut by 4 bases, the J end by 1 base, with 18 bases between. The germline gives CDR1 SGHRS, CDR2 YFSETQ. Comments on this clonotype: As yet, its antigen is unknown.

The TCR beta cDNA libraries contained unique molecular identifiers. Each CDR3 protein is one row after TCRdb ran MiXCR on the PCR reads. The sample carries 800,000 to 950,000 distinct CDR3 sequences, roughly 50% recorded once. The chain combines TRBV5-1 with TRBJ2-7; possibly TRBD1 for D (7 bases). Sequencing was carried out using blood. The receptor was derived from a girl aged 5 to 17 with multiple sclerosis. The CDR3 coding sequence is TGCGCCAGCAGCCGGGGTTCAGGGGGGAATTCCTACGAGCAGTACTTC. Its protein is CASSRGSGGNSYEQYF. Filled out from reference TRBV5-1 and TRBJ2-7, the complete variable domain reads KAGVTQTPRYLIKTRGQQVTLSCSPISGHRSVSWYQQTPGQGLQFLFEYFSETQRNKGNFPGRFSGRQFSNSRSEMNVSTLELGDSALYLCASSRGSGGNSYEQYFGPGTRLTVT.